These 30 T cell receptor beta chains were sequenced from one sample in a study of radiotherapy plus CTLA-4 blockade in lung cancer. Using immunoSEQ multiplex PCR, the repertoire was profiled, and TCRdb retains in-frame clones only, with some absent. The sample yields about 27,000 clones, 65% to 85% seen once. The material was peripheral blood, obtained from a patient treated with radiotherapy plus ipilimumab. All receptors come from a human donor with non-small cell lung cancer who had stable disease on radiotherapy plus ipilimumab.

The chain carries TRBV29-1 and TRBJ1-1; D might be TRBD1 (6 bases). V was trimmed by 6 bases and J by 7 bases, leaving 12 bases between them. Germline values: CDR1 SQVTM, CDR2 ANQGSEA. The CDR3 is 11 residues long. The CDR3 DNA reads TGCAGCGTCGAGGGCAGGGGTGAAGCTTTCTTT. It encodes CSVEGRGEAFF.

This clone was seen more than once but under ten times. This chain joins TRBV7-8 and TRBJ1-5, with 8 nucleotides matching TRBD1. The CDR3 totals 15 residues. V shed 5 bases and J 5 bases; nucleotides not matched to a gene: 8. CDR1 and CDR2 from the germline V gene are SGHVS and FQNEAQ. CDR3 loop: CASSHTRGLHQPQHF. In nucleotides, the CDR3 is TGTGCCAGCAGCCACACCAGGGGGCTTCATCAGCCCCAGCATTTT.

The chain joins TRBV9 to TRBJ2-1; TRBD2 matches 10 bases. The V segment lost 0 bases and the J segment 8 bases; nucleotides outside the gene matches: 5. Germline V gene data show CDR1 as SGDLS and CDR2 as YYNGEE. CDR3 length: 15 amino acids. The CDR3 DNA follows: TGTGCCAGCAGCGTAGGGTCTAGCGGGAGCCATGAGCAGTTCTTC. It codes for CASSVGSSGSHEQFF.

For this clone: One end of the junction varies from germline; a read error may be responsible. CDR3 nucleotide sequence: TGTGCCAGCTCACCACGTCCGGGGTTTGGCAACCAGCCCCAGCATTTT. Its protein is CASSPRPGFGNQPQHF. The V gene is TRBV18, the J gene TRBJ1-5; the D is unclear. Germline loops: CDR1 KGHSH, CDR2 LQKENI. The CDR3 sequence is 16 residues long.

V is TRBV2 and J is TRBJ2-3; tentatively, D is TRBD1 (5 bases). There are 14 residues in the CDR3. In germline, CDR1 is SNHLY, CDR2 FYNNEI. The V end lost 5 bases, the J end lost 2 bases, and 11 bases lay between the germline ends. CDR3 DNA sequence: TGTGCCAGCAGTTCCGACAGAAACACAGATACGCAGTATTTT. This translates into CASSSDRNTDTQYF. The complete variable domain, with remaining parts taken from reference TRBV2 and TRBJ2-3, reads EPEVTQTPSHQVTQMGQEVILRCVPISNHLYFYWYRQILGQKVEFLVSFYNNEISEKSEIFDDQFSVERPDGSNFTLKIRSTKLEDSAMYFCASSSDRNTDTQYFGPGTRLTVL.

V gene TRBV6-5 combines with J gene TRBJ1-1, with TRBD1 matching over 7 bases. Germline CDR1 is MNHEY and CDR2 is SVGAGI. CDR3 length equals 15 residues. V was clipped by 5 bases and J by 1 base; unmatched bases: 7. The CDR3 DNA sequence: TGTGCCAGCAGTCCGGGACAGAGTTGGAACACTGAAGCTTTCTTT. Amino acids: CASSPGQSWNTEAFF.

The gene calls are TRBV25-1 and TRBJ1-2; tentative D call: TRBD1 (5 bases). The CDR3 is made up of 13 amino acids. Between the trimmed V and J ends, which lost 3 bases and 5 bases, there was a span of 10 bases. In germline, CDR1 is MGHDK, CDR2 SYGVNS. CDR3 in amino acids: CASSEGDRYGYTF. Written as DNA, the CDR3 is TGTGCCAGCAGTGAGGGAGACAGATATGGCTACACCTTC.

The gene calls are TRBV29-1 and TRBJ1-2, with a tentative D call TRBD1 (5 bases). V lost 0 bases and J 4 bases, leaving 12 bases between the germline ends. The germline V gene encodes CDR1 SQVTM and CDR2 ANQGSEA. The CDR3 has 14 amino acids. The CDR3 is CSVEDLGRPYGYTF. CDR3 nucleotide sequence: TGCAGCGTTGAAGACTTGGGACGACCCTATGGCTACACCTTC.

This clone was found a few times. CDR3 amino acids: CASSGGRGGSYNEQFF. The DNA for the CDR3 is TGCGCCAGCAGCGGGGGGAGGGGCGGGAGTTACAATGAGCAGTTCTTC. The genes are TRBV5-1 and TRBJ2-1; 7 nucleotides align to TRBD2. CDR3 size: 16 residues. Germline CDR1 SGHRS, CDR2 YFSETQ. After removal of 4 bases from V and 4 bases from J, the junction contained 11 bases not matched to a gene.

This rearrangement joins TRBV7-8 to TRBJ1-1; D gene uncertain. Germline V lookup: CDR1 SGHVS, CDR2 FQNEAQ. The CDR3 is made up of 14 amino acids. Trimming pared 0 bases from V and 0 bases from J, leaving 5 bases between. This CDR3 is CASSLAGMNTEAFF. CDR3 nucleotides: TGTGCCAGCAGCTTAGCCGGAATGAACACTGAAGCTTTCTTT.

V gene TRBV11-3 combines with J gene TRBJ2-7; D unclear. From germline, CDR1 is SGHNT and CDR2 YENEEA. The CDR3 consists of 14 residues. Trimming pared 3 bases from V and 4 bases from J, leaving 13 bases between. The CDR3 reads CASSFSLSGYEQYF. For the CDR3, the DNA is TGTGCCAGCAGCTTTTCACTATCGGGTTACGAGCAGTACTTC.

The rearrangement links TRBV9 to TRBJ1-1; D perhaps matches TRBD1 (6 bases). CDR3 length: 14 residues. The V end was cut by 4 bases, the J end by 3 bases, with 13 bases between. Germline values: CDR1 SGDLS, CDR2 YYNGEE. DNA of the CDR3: TGTGCCAGCAGCCCCCGGGGGGCGTACACTGAAGCTTTCTTT. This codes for CASSPRGAYTEAFF.

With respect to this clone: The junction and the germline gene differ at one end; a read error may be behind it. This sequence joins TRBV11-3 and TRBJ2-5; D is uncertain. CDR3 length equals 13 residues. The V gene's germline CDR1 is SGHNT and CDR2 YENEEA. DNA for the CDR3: TGTGCCGGCAGCAGTTCGTCCCAAGAGACCCAGTACTTC. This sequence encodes CAGSSSSQETQYF.

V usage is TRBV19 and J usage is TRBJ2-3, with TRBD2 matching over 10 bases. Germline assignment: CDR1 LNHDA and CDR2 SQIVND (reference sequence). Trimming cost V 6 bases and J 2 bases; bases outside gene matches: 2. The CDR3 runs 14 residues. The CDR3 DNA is TGTGCCAGTAGACTAGCGGGAACCACAGATACGCAGTATTTT. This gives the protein CASRLAGTTDTQYF. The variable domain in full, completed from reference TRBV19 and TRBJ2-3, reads DGGITQSPKYLFRKEGQNVTLSCEQNLNHDAMYWYRQDPGQGLRLIYYSQIVNDFQKGDIAEGYSVSREKKESFPLTVTSAQKNPTAFYLCASRLAGTTDTQYFGPGTRLTVL.

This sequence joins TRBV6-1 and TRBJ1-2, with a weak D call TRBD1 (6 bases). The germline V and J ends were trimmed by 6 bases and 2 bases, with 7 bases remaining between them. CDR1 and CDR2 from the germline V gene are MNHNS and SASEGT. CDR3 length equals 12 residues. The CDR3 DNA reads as TGTGCCAGCAGGGGACAAAACTATGGCTACACCTTC. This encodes CASRGQNYGYTF.

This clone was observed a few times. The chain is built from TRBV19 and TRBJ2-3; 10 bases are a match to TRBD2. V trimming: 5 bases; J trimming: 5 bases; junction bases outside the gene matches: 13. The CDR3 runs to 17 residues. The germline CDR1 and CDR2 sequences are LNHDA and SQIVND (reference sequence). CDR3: CASSGAWASGSIDTQYF. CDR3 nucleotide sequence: TGTGCCAGTAGTGGCGCGTGGGCTAGCGGGAGTATAGATACGCAGTATTTT.

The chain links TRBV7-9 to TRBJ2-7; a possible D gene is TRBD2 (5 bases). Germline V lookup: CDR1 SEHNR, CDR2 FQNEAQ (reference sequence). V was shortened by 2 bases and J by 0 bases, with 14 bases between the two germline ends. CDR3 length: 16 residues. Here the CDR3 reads CASSLWRGPSSYEQYF. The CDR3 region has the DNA TGTGCCAGCAGCTTATGGAGAGGGCCAAGCTCCTACGAGCAGTACTTC.

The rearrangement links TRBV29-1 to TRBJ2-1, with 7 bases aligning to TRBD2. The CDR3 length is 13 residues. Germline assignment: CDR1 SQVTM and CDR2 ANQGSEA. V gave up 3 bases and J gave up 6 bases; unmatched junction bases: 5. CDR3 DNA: TGCAGCGTTGATGCGGGAGCCCCCAATGAGCAGTTCTTC. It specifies CSVDAGAPNEQFF.

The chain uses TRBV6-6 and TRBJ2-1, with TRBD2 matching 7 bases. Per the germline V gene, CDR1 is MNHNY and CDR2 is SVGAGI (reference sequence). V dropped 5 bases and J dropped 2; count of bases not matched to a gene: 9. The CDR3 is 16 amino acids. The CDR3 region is CASSASLAAPYNEQFF. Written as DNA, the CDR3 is TGTGCCAGCAGTGCCTCGCTAGCGGCCCCCTACAATGAGCAGTTCTTC.

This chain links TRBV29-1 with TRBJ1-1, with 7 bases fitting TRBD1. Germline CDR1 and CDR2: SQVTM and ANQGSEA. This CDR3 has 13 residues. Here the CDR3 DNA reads TGCAGTGTACAACAGGGGAGGAACACTGAAGCTTTCTTT. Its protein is CSVQQGRNTEAFF.

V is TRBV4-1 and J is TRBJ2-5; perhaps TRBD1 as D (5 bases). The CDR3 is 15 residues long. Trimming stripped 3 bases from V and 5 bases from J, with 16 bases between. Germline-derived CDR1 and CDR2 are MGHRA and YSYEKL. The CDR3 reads CASSQGPSVGETQYF. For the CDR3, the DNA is TGCGCCAGCAGCCAGGGGCCTTCCGTTGGGGAGACCCAGTACTTC.

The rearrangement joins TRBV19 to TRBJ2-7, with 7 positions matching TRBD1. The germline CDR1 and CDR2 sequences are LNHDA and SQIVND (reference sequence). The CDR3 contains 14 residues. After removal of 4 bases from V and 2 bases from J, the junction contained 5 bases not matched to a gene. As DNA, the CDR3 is TGTGCCAGTAGTACGACAGGGAAGGCCTACGAGCAGTACTTC. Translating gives CASSTTGKAYEQYF.

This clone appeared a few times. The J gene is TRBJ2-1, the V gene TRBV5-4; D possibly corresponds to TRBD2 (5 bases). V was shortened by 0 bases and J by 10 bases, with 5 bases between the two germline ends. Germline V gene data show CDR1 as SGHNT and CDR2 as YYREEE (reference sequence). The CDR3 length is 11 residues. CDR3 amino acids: CASSLGREQFF. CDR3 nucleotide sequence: TGTGCCAGCAGCTTGGGGAGGGAGCAGTTCTTC.

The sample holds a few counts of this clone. The CDR3 sequence: CASSQVTSGLANQYF. The CDR3 DNA sequence: TGCGCCAGCAGCCAAGTGACTAGCGGGTTGGCAAACCAGTACTTC. The chain combines TRBV4-3 with TRBJ2-5; 10 nucleotides agree with TRBD2. The CDR3 runs to 15 residues. The germline V gene encodes CDR1 LGHNA and CDR2 YSLEER. V lost 1 base to trimming and J lost 10 bases; unmatched junction nucleotides: 9.

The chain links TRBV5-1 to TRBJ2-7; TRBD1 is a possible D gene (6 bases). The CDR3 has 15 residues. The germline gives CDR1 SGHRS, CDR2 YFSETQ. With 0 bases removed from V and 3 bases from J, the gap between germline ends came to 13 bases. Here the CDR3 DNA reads TGCGCCAGCAGCTTGGCCTACGGACAGAACTACGAGCAGTACTTC. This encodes CASSLAYGQNYEQYF. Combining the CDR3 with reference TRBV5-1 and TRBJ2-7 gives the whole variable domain KAGVTQTPRYLIKTRGQQVTLSCSPISGHRSVSWYQQTPGQGLQFLFEYFSETQRNKGNFPGRFSGRQFSNSRSEMNVSTLELGDSALYLCASSLAYGQNYEQYFGPGTRLTVT.

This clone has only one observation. CDR3 residues: CASQSYEQYF. Here the CDR3 DNA reads TGTGCCAGCCAGAGCTACGAGCAGTACTTC. The V and J genes are TRBV7-3 and TRBJ2-7; D uncertain. The ends were cut back, 8 bases at V and 3 bases at J, with 5 bases in the middle. This CDR3 is built from 10 residues. Germline V gene data show CDR1 as SGHTA and CDR2 as FQGTGA.

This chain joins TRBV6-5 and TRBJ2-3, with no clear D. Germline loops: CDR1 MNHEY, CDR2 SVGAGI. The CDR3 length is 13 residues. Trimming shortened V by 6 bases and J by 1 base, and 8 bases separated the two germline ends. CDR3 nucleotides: TGTGCCAGCAGACCCTCCGGCACAGATACGCAGTATTTT. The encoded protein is CASRPSGTDTQYF.

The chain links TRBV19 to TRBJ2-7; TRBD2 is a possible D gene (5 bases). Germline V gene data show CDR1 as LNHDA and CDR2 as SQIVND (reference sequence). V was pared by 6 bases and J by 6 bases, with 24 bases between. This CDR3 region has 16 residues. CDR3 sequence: CASSNNKNVLRGEQYF. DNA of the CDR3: TGTGCCAGTAGCAACAATAAAAATGTCCTTCGGGGCGAGCAGTACTTC. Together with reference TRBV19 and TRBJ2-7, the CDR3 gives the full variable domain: DGGITQSPKYLFRKEGQNVTLSCEQNLNHDAMYWYRQDPGQGLRLIYYSQIVNDFQKGDIAEGYSVSREKKESFPLTVTSAQKNPTAFYLCASSNNKNVLRGEQYFGPGTRLTVT.

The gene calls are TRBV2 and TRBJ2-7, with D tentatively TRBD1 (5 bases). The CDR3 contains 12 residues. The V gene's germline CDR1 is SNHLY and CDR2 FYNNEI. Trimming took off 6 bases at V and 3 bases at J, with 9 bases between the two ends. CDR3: CASSVDSYEQYF. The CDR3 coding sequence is TGTGCCAGCAGCGTTGACAGCTACGAGCAGTACTTC.

Here the CDR3 reads CASPNGGASTDTQYF. Written as DNA, the CDR3 is TGTGCCAGCCCCAATGGGGGGGCGAGCACAGATACGCAGTATTTT. This rearrangement joins TRBV6-1 to TRBJ2-3, with a possible D match to TRBD2 (7 bases). Germline V lookup: CDR1 MNHNS, CDR2 SASEGT. Trimming took off 8 bases at V and 0 bases at J, with 15 bases between the two ends. The CDR3 is made up of 15 amino acids.